These 24 T cell receptor beta chains were all obtained from the same sample, sequenced in a study of OX40 agonist ivuxolimab in advanced cancers. The assay was immunoSEQ multiplex PCR, and TCRdb's table has in-frame clones only and misses some. Here the sample spans roughly 62,000 clones, 75% to 90% being singletons. Sequenced here: CD4+ or CD8+ T cells sorted from blood, sampled in a trial of the OX40 agonist ivuxolimab. The receptors were sampled from an adult with an advanced solid tumor such as melanoma, head and neck, liver or kidney cancer.

The genes are TRBV7-9 and TRBJ1-4, with 8 bases matching TRBD1. The junction had 10 bases not matched to a gene; V was cut back by 5 bases and J by 8 bases. CDR1 is SEHNR and CDR2 is FQNEAQ in the germline V gene (reference sequence). This CDR3 comprises 15 residues. For the CDR3, the DNA is TGTGCCAGCAGCAGACCAGGGGGCGCCGAGGAAAAACTGTTTTTT. It translates to CASSRPGGAEEKLFF.

In its sample, this clone was seen once. The V and J genes are TRBV7-9 and TRBJ2-1; D gene ambiguous. Germline V gene data show CDR1 as SEHNR and CDR2 as FQNEAQ (reference sequence). Trimming left V 0 bases short and J 10 bases short, with 7 bases between. This CDR3 is 12 amino acids long. The CDR3, as DNA: TGTGCCAGCAGCTTAGCGGTGGGAGAGCAGTTCTTC. Translating it yields CASSLAVGEQFF.

The chain links TRBV2 to TRBJ1-4, with D perhaps TRBD1 (5 bases). The ends were cut back, 6 bases at V and 0 bases at J, with 8 bases in the middle. The CDR3 extends over 14 amino acids. Looked up from germline, CDR1 is SNHLY and CDR2 is FYNNEI. The CDR3 loop is CASRPGPTNEKLFF. The CDR3 DNA sequence: TGTGCCAGCAGGCCAGGGCCAACTAATGAAAAACTGTTTTTT.

This chain uses TRBV6-5 with TRBJ2-7; no clear D. V lost 0 bases and J lost 6, with 12 bases in between. Germline CDR1 and CDR2: MNHEY and SVGAGI. This CDR3 region has 14 residues. CDR3 nucleotide sequence: TGTGCCAGCAGTTACTCGAACAGAGTAATCGAGCAGTACTTC. Protein sequence: CASSYSNRVIEQYF.

The CDR3, as DNA: TGTGCCAGCAGTGAGGGGACCCAGGGGGCCGGGGAGCTGTTTTTT. Translation: CASSEGTQGAGELFF. V usage is TRBV28 and J usage is TRBJ2-2; TRBD1 agrees at 7 bases. Per the germline V gene, CDR1 is MDHEN and CDR2 is SYDVKM. There are 15 residues in the CDR3. V shed 5 bases and J 6 bases; nucleotides not matched to a gene: 9.

The rearrangement links TRBV7-3 to TRBJ2-7, with 8 bases that match TRBD2. The J segment lost 2 bases and the V segment lost 0 bases, leaving 3 bases of the junction unmatched. Looked up from germline, CDR1 is SGHTA and CDR2 is FQGTGA. This CDR3 is built from 15 residues. The CDR3 protein is CASSLTGSGAYEQYF. The CDR3 DNA follows: TGTGCCAGCAGCTTAACGGGTAGCGGGGCCTACGAGCAGTACTTC.

The chain recombines TRBV27 with TRBJ1-2; 7 nucleotides align to TRBD1. Germline V lookup: CDR1 MNHEY, CDR2 SMNVEV (reference sequence). V lost 2 bases and J lost 3; bases outside the gene matches: 6. CDR3 length equals 15 residues. The CDR3 DNA reads as TGTGCCAGCAGTTTAACAGGGGTTTTTGACTATGGCTACACCTTC. It translates to CASSLTGVFDYGYTF.

The gene calls are TRBV13 and TRBJ1-5, with D hard to call. The CDR3 consists of 13 residues. V lost 1 base and J 4 bases, leaving 5 bases between the germline ends. Germline V lookup: CDR1 PRHDT, CDR2 FYEKMQ (reference sequence). For the CDR3, the DNA is TGTGCCAGCAGCTTAGAACGAAATCAGCCCCAGCATTTT. It is translated as CASSLERNQPQHF.

J is TRBJ2-7 and V is TRBV29-1; D unresolved. The CDR3 consists of 15 residues. V was shortened by 1 base and J by 2 bases, with 15 bases between the two germline ends. The germline CDR1 and CDR2 sequences are SQVTM and ANQGSEA. The DNA of the CDR3 is TGCAGCGTTGAAGGGGTGGCTGCAAATCCCTACGAGCAGTACTTC. This translates into CSVEGVAANPYEQYF.

This clone came up once. The chain couples TRBV19 to TRBJ2-6; the D call may be TRBD1 or TRBD2 (5 bases each). Trimming removed 9 bases at V and 0 bases at J, with 12 bases between. This CDR3 spans 15 amino acids. Germline CDR1 and CDR2: LNHDA and SQIVND (reference sequence). In nucleotides, the CDR3 is TGTGCCAGCGGGACGGTTTACTCTGGGGCCAACGTCCTGACTTTC. Encoded protein: CASGTVYSGANVLTF.

The rearrangement links TRBV6-6 to TRBJ1-5; no clear D gene. The germline CDR1 and CDR2 sequences are MNHNY and SVGAGI (reference sequence). This CDR3 spans 13 amino acids. V was clipped by 0 bases and J by 11 bases, with 11 bases between them. In DNA, the CDR3 is TGTGCCAGCAGTTACTCCCTTCAAGAGGCCCAGCATTTT. Its translation: CASSYSLQEAQHF.

The chain employs TRBV7-9 and TRBJ2-7; 9 positions match TRBD2. From germline, CDR1 is SEHNR and CDR2 FQNEAQ (reference sequence). The ends lost 5 bases at V and 0 bases at J; junction bases unmatched: 8. The CDR3 has 16 residues. In DNA, the CDR3 is TGTGCCAGCAGCGGCGCCGGGACTAGCCTCTCCTACGAGCAGTACTTC. As protein: CASSGAGTSLSYEQYF.

The V call is TRBV16, the J call TRBJ1-5; D gene ambiguous. This CDR3 contains 14 residues. Germline assignment: CDR1 KGHSY and CDR2 FQNENV. The ends were cut back, 5 bases at V and 3 bases at J, with 11 bases in the middle. The CDR3 DNA follows: TGTGCCAGCAGCGAACAAGGTATCAATCAGCCCCAGCATTTT. This sequence encodes CASSEQGINQPQHF.

The V gene is TRBV19, the J gene TRBJ1-2; TRBD1 agrees at 9 bases. V was clipped by 7 bases and J by 2 bases; unmatched bases: 14. Per the germline V gene, CDR1 is LNHDA and CDR2 is SQIVND (reference sequence). The CDR3 loop spans 17 amino acids. The CDR3 protein is CASTRNSGTGKNYGYTF. The DNA of the CDR3 is TGTGCCAGTACCAGGAACTCCGGGACAGGGAAGAACTATGGCTACACCTTC.

This clone has just a few counts. This chain joins TRBV7-9 and TRBJ2-5; 7 bases agree with TRBD1. Unmatched junction bases numbered 0, after V lost 3 bases and J lost 2 bases. This CDR3 region has 13 residues. Germline V gene lookup returns CDR1 SEHNR and CDR2 FQNEAQ (reference sequence). The CDR3 nucleotides are TGTGCCAGCAGCTTGGGACAGCAAGAGACCCAGTACTTC. It encodes CASSLGQQETQYF.

The chain couples TRBV18 to TRBJ2-7, with 8 bases lining up with TRBD1. Germline V gene data show CDR1 as KGHSH and CDR2 as LQKENI. The CDR3 runs to 14 residues. The junction had 8 bases not matched to a gene; V was cut back by 4 bases and J by 6 bases. CDR3 residues: CASSLEQGGVEQYF. As DNA, the CDR3 is TGTGCCAGCTCACTCGAACAGGGGGGAGTCGAGCAGTACTTC.

The chain has TRBV28 and TRBJ1-1; D call uncertain. Germline assignment: CDR1 MDHEN and CDR2 SYDVKM. The V end lost 8 bases, the J end lost 3 bases, and 13 bases lay between the germline ends. The CDR3 loop spans 13 amino acids. CDR3 sequence: CASGEGLYTEAFF. In nucleotides, the CDR3 is TGTGCCAGCGGGGAAGGGTTATACACTGAAGCTTTCTTT.

The V gene is TRBV4-1, the J gene TRBJ2-5, with 9 bases that match TRBD2. Looked up from germline, CDR1 is MGHRA and CDR2 is YSYEKL. The CDR3 is 16 amino acids. V was pared by 0 bases and J by 5 bases, with 7 bases of the junction left unmatched. As DNA, the CDR3 is TGCGCCAGCAGCCAAGATGTTGGCGGGAGGGGGGAGACCCAGTACTTC. Translation gives CASSQDVGGRGETQYF.

The sample holds one count of this clone. The chain carries TRBV14 and TRBJ1-4, with D tentatively TRBD1 (6 bases). V dropped 3 bases and J dropped 0 bases, with 11 bases sitting between them. The length of the CDR3 is 16 residues. Germline V gives CDR1 SGHDN, CDR2 FVKESK. CDR3 sequence reads: CASSHPGGATNEKLFF. The CDR3 DNA is TGTGCCAGCAGCCACCCCGGGGGCGCAACTAATGAAAAACTGTTTTTT.

This clone was picked up one time. The genes are TRBV28 and TRBJ2-6; D gene ambiguous. V lost 5 bases to trimming and J lost 0 bases, with 11 bases between them. The V gene's germline CDR1 is MDHEN and CDR2 SYDVKM. The length of the CDR3 is 16 residues. Written as DNA, the CDR3 is TGTGCCAGCAGTCCCCGCCGACACTCTGGGGCCAACGTCCTGACTTTC. Translated, it gives CASSPRRHSGANVLTF.

The chain recombines TRBV6-1 with TRBJ1-4; a weak D match, TRBD1 (6 bases). Trimming cost V 3 bases and J 4 bases, with 12 bases left between them. Germline V CDR1 and CDR2: MNHNS, SASEGT. The CDR3 loop spans 15 amino acids. The DNA of the CDR3 is TGTGCCAGCAGTGAGCTGACAGGAGTTAATGAAAAACTGTTTTTT. It specifies CASSELTGVNEKLFF.

The chain couples TRBV7-3 to TRBJ1-3; D is unresolved. CDR3 length equals 15 residues. The V end lost 5 bases, the J end lost 0 bases, and 11 bases lay between the germline ends. CDR1 SGHTA and CDR2 FQGTGA come from the germline V gene. The CDR3 here is CASSPLGPSGNTIYF. The CDR3 DNA sequence: TGTGCCAGCAGCCCGCTGGGTCCCTCTGGAAACACCATATATTTT.

The chain is built from TRBV29-1 and TRBJ2-1, with D tentatively TRBD1 (7 bases). With 0 bases removed from V and 1 base from J, the gap between germline ends came to 13 bases. The germline V gene encodes CDR1 SQVTM and CDR2 ANQGSEA. The CDR3 runs to 16 residues. CDR3 in amino acids: CSVEDHAGGSYNEQFF. CDR3 nucleotides: TGCAGCGTTGAAGATCATGCAGGGGGGTCCTACAATGAGCAGTTCTTC.

V and J are TRBV7-9 and TRBJ1-1, with D possibly TRBD1 on 6 matching bases. The CDR3 totals 17 residues. V dropped 5 bases and J dropped 0 bases, with 19 bases sitting between them. Per germline, CDR1 SEHNR and CDR2 FQNEAQ (reference sequence). In DNA, the CDR3 is TGTGCCAGCAGCCCGAATAATTTGAAGGGGGTGAACACTGAAGCTTTCTTT. Translation gives CASSPNNLKGVNTEAFF.